This T cell receptor beta chain was recorded in a study of technical replicates of blood from a few donors. Some clones are missing from TCRdb's copy, which holds only in-frame ones; the method was immunoSEQ multiplex PCR. The sample comprises about 72,000 clones, 92% of which are singletons, and roughly 0.36% rests with the top ten. V was shortened by 1 base and J by 6 bases, with 12 bases between the two germline ends. In germline, CDR1 is KGHSH, CDR2 LQKENI. The CDR3 is made up of 14 amino acids. This clone has just a few counts. This rearrangement joins TRBV18 to TRBJ1-1; D ambiguous. The specimen sequenced was T cells isolated from PBMCs. This sequence originates from a human donor in good health. CDR3 coding DNA: TGTGCCAGCTCACCACTACCGGGGTACGCTGAAGCTTTCTTT. Residues: CASSPLPGYAEAFF.